The clone carrying this T cell receptor (beta chain) was detected only a few times. Its matching antigen is unknown. TCRdb re-called the 5' RACE reads through MiXCR, storing one row per CDR3 protein. The sample lists 330,000 or so distinct CDR3 sequences; less than 10% were seen once. The sample belongs to a study of CD8 T cells in ankylosing spondylitis. Study conclusions and caveats: Researchers reportedly found disease-linked clones significantly enriched in matched ankylosing spondylitis synovial fluid. Before this, some motif variants had been reported in reactive arthritis synovial fluid and blood. Seemingly characteristic of ankylosing spondylitis blood was a TCR beta motif consisting of roughly 8 highly homologous variants. Peripheral blood held disease-linked clones only at relatively low frequency, and these were CD8+.

CDR1 is DFQATT, CDR2 SNEGSKA, per germline (reference sequence). The J segment lost 0 bases and the V segment lost 4 bases, leaving 9 bases of the junction unmatched. This CDR3 is built from 16 residues. The chain joins TRBV20-1 to TRBJ2-4; 7 bases match TRBD2. The sequenced sample consisted of blood, either unsorted or a sorted T cell fraction (not recorded which). The TCR originated in a male donor with ankylosing spondylitis. The CDR3 DNA sequence: TGCAGTGCTAACCCCACTATAGCGGGAGCCAAAAACATTCAGTACTTC. This sequence encodes CSANPTIAGAKNIQYF.